A single sample gave rise to the 20 T cell receptor beta chains below, sequenced in a study of T cells in Graves' hyperthyroidism and ophthalmopathy. RNA transcripts yielded amplified TCR beta CDR3 regions. The primer set for the first-round RT-PCR of the TCR CDR3 was HTBI. TCRdb ran MiXCR on the multiplex PCR reads and lists one entry per CDR3 protein. The sample lists about 560,000 distinct CDR3 sequences, approximately 15% seen once, with 15% to 20% in the top ten. Sequencing used blood. Every receptor here comes from a young woman with Graves' hyperthyroidism.

Points on this clonotype: A read error may explain this, as a much larger clone is one base away. The chain is built from TRBV20-1 and TRBJ1-3; D call uncertain. Germline CDR1 is DFQATT and CDR2 is SNEGSKA (reference sequence). The CDR3 sequence is 12 residues long. The V gene lost 3 bases and the J gene lost 8 bases, with 11 bases spanning the gap. CDR3 sequence reads: CSASAHMDTIYF. The CDR3 nucleotides read TGCAGTGCTAGTGCCCACATGGACACCATATATTTT.

At least ten counts were recorded for this clonotype. The rearrangement uses TRBV20-1 and TRBJ2-1, with TRBD1 matching over 7 bases. Germline values: CDR1 DFQATT, CDR2 SNEGSKA (reference sequence). V lost 3 bases and J lost 6; bases outside the gene matches: 14. The CDR3 runs 16 residues. The CDR3 coding sequence is TGCAGTGCTAGTTTAGGGGGCAGGCAAGGGGTCAATGAGCAGTTCTTC. Its translation is CSASLGGRQGVNEQFF.

The sample holds many counts of this clonotype. The chain joins TRBV3-1 to TRBJ2-3; no clear D gene. This CDR3 is built from 12 residues. Germline V gene lookup returns CDR1 LGHDT and CDR2 YNNKEL (reference sequence). Trimming cost V 1 base and J 6 bases, with 5 bases left between them. This chain's CDR3 is CASSQGWDTQYF. CDR3 nucleotides: TGTGCCAGCAGCCAAGGATGGGATACGCAGTATTTT.

The genes are TRBV19 and TRBJ2-4, with D tentatively TRBD1 (5 bases). With 5 bases removed from V and 3 bases from J, the gap between germline ends came to 14 bases. The CDR3 runs to 15 residues. Germline V gene lookup returns CDR1 LNHDA and CDR2 SQIVND (reference sequence). The CDR3 region is CASSPRGKNKNIQYF. CDR3 DNA sequence: TGTGCCAGTAGTCCTAGGGGCAAGAACAAAAACATTCAGTACTTC. Full variable domain (missing parts from reference TRBV19 and TRBJ2-4): DGGITQSPKYLFRKEGQNVTLSCEQNLNHDAMYWYRQDPGQGLRLIYYSQIVNDFQKGDIAEGYSVSREKKESFPLTVTSAQKNPTAFYLCASSPRGKNKNIQYFGAGTRLSVL.

The chain has TRBV6-2 or TRBV6-3 and TRBJ2-3; D might be TRBD2 (5 bases). The CDR3 length is 14 residues. CDR1 MNHEY and CDR2 SVGEGT come from the germline V gene. With 0 bases removed from V and 3 bases from J, the gap between germline ends came to 7 bases. CDR3 sequence: CASSYSEVTDTQYF. CDR3 nucleotides: TGTGCCAGCAGTTACTCGGAGGTAACAGATACGCAGTATTTT.

This clonotype turned up a few times. The chain employs TRBV25-1 and TRBJ1-4; D ambiguous. The V and J ends lost 6 bases and 2 bases respectively, with 13 bases between them. The length of the CDR3 is 15 residues. Germline CDR1 and CDR2: MGHDK and SYGVNS. CDR3 nucleotides: TGTGCCAGCAGCCGGTTAGGGAGTACTAATGAAAAACTGTTTTTT. Translated: CASSRLGSTNEKLFF.

The J gene is TRBJ1-5, the V gene TRBV3-1; 7 nucleotides match TRBD1. Germline V CDR1 and CDR2: LGHDT, YNNKEL (reference sequence). The junction had 7 bases not matched to a gene; V was cut back by 4 bases and J by 7 bases. This CDR3 is built from 14 residues. The CDR3 DNA reads TGTGCCAGCAGCCTCAGGGGGGGGACCCAGCCCCAGCATTTT. It yields the protein CASSLRGGTQPQHF.

The genes are TRBV9 and TRBJ2-2; the match to TRBD2 covers 12 bases. Germline V gene sequence: CDR1 SGDLS, CDR2 YYNGEE. After removal of 1 base from V and 1 base from J, the junction contained 5 bases not matched to a gene. This CDR3 is 18 amino acids long. The CDR3 sequence: CASSVRTGLAGNTGELFF. CDR3 bases: TGTGCCAGCAGCGTAAGAACGGGACTAGCGGGGAACACCGGGGAGCTGTTTTTT.

A single count supports this clonotype. A read error is possible here, since a much larger clone lies one base away. CDR3 DNA sequence: TGTGCCAGCGTCGGGGCAGGAGGGCCGCACGAGCAGTACTTC. Its protein product is CASVGAGGPHEQYF. The chain links TRBV13 to TRBJ2-7; maybe TRBD2 (6 bases). The length of the CDR3 is 14 residues. V lost 8 bases to trimming and J lost 5 bases, with 19 bases between them. The germline V gene encodes CDR1 PRHDT and CDR2 FYEKMQ (reference sequence).

This clonotype came up many times. The chain joins TRBV4-3 to TRBJ1-1; 7 nucleotides line up with TRBD1. Unmatched junction bases numbered 8, after V lost 1 base and J lost 3 bases. CDR1 LGHNA and CDR2 YSLEER come from the germline V gene. The CDR3 spans 16 residues. In DNA form, the CDR3 reads TGCGCCAGCAGCCAAGCAATCACCAGGGGGTACACTGAAGCTTTCTTT. As protein: CASSQAITRGYTEAFF.

The gene calls are TRBV20-1 and TRBJ1-1, with 7 bases matching TRBD1. V trimming: 3 bases; J trimming: 0 bases; junction bases outside the gene matches: 4. Per germline, CDR1 DFQATT and CDR2 SNEGSKA (reference sequence). The CDR3 runs 14 residues. The CDR3 nucleotides read TGCAGTGCTAGGCGAGGGGGCATGAACACTGAAGCTTTCTTT. Its translation is CSARRGGMNTEAFF.

This clonotype was counted ten times or more. This chain connects TRBV12-3 or TRBV12-4 to TRBJ1-5; D not certain. The CDR3 covers 13 residues. Deletions cut 8 bases from V and 3 bases from J, with 11 bases between. CDR3 DNA sequence: TGTGCCAGCTGCGGGGTCCTCAATCAGCCCCAGCATTTT. This gives the protein CASCGVLNQPQHF.

The CDR3 spells CSARGDSTGANVLTF. The DNA for the CDR3 is TGCAGTGCTAGGGGGGACAGCACTGGGGCCAACGTCCTGACTTTC. The chain links TRBV20-1 to TRBJ2-6; 7 nucleotides line up with TRBD1. CDR3 length: 15 amino acids. The germline gives CDR1 DFQATT, CDR2 SNEGSKA (reference sequence). The J segment lost 2 bases and the V segment lost 3 bases, leaving 4 bases of the junction unmatched.

Points on this clonotype: Because it lacks the conserved phenylalanine or tryptophan at the end, this CDR3 is likely a read error. V usage is TRBV12-3 or TRBV12-4 and J usage is TRBJ1-2; TRBD1 might be the D (5 bases). The CDR3 extends over 15 amino acids. The ends were cut back, 4 bases at V and 2 bases at J, with 14 bases in the middle. Here the CDR3 DNA reads TGTGCCAGCAGTTCGTCCGGGACCGTAAACTATGGCTACACCTCC. This translates into CASSSSGTVNYGYTS.

This clonotype was seen at least ten times. The V and J genes are TRBV20-1 and TRBJ2-3; maybe TRBD2 (6 bases). Per germline, CDR1 DFQATT and CDR2 SNEGSKA (reference sequence). The ends were cut back, 0 bases at V and 2 bases at J, with 12 bases in the middle. This CDR3 has 15 amino acids. CDR3 region: CSAREEGALTDTQYF. CDR3 DNA sequence: TGCAGTGCTAGAGAGGAGGGAGCCCTCACAGATACGCAGTATTTT.

Ten or more counts support this clonotype. The genes are TRBV20-1 and TRBJ2-7; 10 bases are shared with TRBD2. V was clipped by 6 bases and J by 4 bases; unmatched bases: 9. The CDR3 runs 14 residues. Germline CDR1 is DFQATT and CDR2 is SNEGSKA (reference sequence). Here the CDR3 DNA reads TGCAGTGCCCCGTCGGCTAGCGGGAGTTACGAGCAGTACTTC. As protein: CSAPSASGSYEQYF.

This sequence joins TRBV6-1 and TRBJ1-5; D unclear. Trimming left V 1 base short and J 7 bases short, with 8 bases between. CDR1 and CDR2 from the germline V gene are MNHNS and SASEGT. The CDR3 covers 13 residues. CDR3 sequence reads: CASSEGAVQPQHF. The CDR3 DNA is TGTGCCAGCAGTGAAGGGGCAGTCCAGCCCCAGCATTTT.

A note on this clonotype: One end of the junction fails to match germline, which may point to a read error. The V gene is TRBV7-2, the J gene TRBJ1-3; D is ambiguous. The CDR3 contains 16 residues. In germline, CDR1 is SGHTA, CDR2 FQGNSA. CDR3 DNA sequence: TGTGCCAGCAGCTTGGGTGCTGGGGTCTCTGGAGACACCATATATTTT. This translates into CASSLGAGVSGDTIYF.

The V call is TRBV4-3, the J call TRBJ2-2; D unresolved. CDR1 and CDR2 (germline): LGHNA, YSLEER. The CDR3 is made up of 13 amino acids. The V end lost 0 bases, the J end lost 7 bases, and 6 bases lay between the germline ends. The CDR3 bases are TGCGCCAGCAGCCAAGATTCCGGCGGGGAGCTGTTTTTT. Translated, it gives CASSQDSGGELFF.

In this sample, this clonotype turned up many times. The CDR3 loop is CASSPDPGLAGENEQFF. The CDR3 nucleotides read TGTGCCAGCAGTCCGGACCCCGGACTAGCGGGAGAGAATGAGCAGTTCTTC. The chain combines TRBV12-3 or TRBV12-4 with TRBJ2-1; 13 bases are a match to TRBD2. Trimming cost V 5 bases and J 7 bases; bases outside gene matches: 11. The CDR3 covers 17 residues.